These T cell receptor beta chains were read from a single sample in a study of shared clonotypes between healthy human individuals. TCRdb's table, derived via immunoSEQ multiplex PCR, lists solely in-frame clones and lacks some. This table has a few million clones, 93% appearing once. Sequencing was carried out using naive CD8+ T cells from PBMCs. These receptor sequences come from a man between 18 and 35 years old in good health. Some clones in this sample may be carry-over from other donors' samples. Each CDR3 is given with its conserved first and last residue. A D gene is named only where the DNA matches it firmly. Not every row has a clone size; where given, it reads once, few, many or a size class.

CASSSALRELADTQYF TGTGCCAGTTCTAGCGCATTGCGGGAGTTGGCAGATACGCAGTATTTT TRBV19 NA TRBD2 TRBJ2-3
CASSILAGAYVYTEAFF TGTGCCAGCAGCATCCTTGCGGGAGCCTACGTATACACTGAAGCTTTCTTT TRBV13 NA NA TRBJ1-1
CASSLGVGLAAYEQYF TGTGCCAGCAGTTTAGGTGTGGGACTAGCGGCCTACGAGCAGTACTTC TRBV27 once TRBD2 TRBJ2-7
CASSHRTSTNEKLFF TGTGCCAGTAGCCACAGGACATCAACTAATGAAAAACTGTTTTTT TRBV19 NA NA TRBJ1-4
CASSSRPASLSGANVLTF TGTGCCAGCAGCTCGAGGCCAGCCTCCCTCTCTGGGGCCAACGTCCTGACTTTC TRBV7-9 NA NA TRBJ2-6
CASSPRQGYQETQYF TGTGCCAGCAGTCCCAGACAGGGGTACCAAGAGACCCAGTACTTC TRBV28 NA TRBD1 TRBJ2-5
CASSIDREYYQPQHF TGTGCCAGTAGTATAGACAGGGAGTACTATCAGCCCCAGCATTTT TRBV19 NA NA TRBJ1-5
CASSSRQETQYF TGTGCCAGCAGTTCCAGGCAAGAGACCCAGTACTTC TRBV27 NA NA TRBJ2-5
CASSLLGGNTEAFF TGTGCCAGCAGTTTATTGGGGGGGAACACTGAAGCTTTCTTT TRBV27 NA NA TRBJ1-1
CASSLLPTGAQRRTQYF TGTGCCAGCAGTTTACTCCCCACAGGGGCCCAAAGGAGGACCCAGTACTTC TRBV28 NA TRBD1 TRBJ2-5
CAWSNRVLNGYTF TGTGCCTGGAGTAACAGGGTCCTCAATGGCTACACCTTC TRBV30 NA NA TRBJ1-2
CASSPLGLAGGYSYNEQFF TGCGCCAGCAGCCCGTTAGGACTAGCGGGAGGTTACTCCTACAATGAGCAGTTCTTC TRBV4-1 NA TRBD2 TRBJ2-1
CASTSVWFGADTQYF TGTGCCAGCACTTCCGTGTGGTTTGGGGCAGATACGCAGTATTTT TRBV27 NA NA TRBJ2-3
CASSQISGVYNEQFF TGTGCCAGCAGCCAAATAAGCGGAGTCTACAATGAGCAGTTCTTC TRBV14 NA NA TRBJ2-1
CASSQALASGNNEQFF TGTGCCAGCAGCCAAGCTTTGGCTAGCGGGAACAATGAGCAGTTCTTC TRBV4-2 once TRBD2 TRBJ2-1
CASSLGVLSGANVLTF TGTGCCAGCAGCTTGGGGGTCCTCTCTGGGGCCAACGTCCTGACTTTC TRBV5-4 NA NA TRBJ2-6
CASSGPSGREAFF TGTGCCAGCAGCGGACCATCGGGGCGCGAAGCTTTCTTT TRBV7-9 NA NA TRBJ1-1
CASSLVGRETQYF TGTGCCAGCAGCTTAGTGGGGAGGGAGACCCAGTACTTC TRBV7-3 NA NA TRBJ2-5
CASSWGAGGTDTQYF TGTGCCAGCAGCTGGGGAGCGGGAGGCACAGATACGCAGTATTTT TRBV7-3 NA TRBD2 TRBJ2-3
CAWTSRTGSYEQYF TGTGCCTGGACCTCCCGGACAGGATCCTACGAGCAGTACTTC TRBV30 NA TRBD1 TRBJ2-7
CASSKRGWDETQYF TGTGCCAGCAGCAAACGGGGTTGGGATGAGACCCAGTACTTC TRBV5-4 NA NA TRBJ2-5
CASSFSGENEQYF TGTGCCAGCAGTTTTTCTGGGGAGAACGAGCAGTACTTC TRBV28 NA NA TRBJ2-7
CASETNRDGSSYNEQFF TGTGCCAGCGAGACCAATAGGGACGGGAGCTCCTACAATGAGCAGTTCTTC TRBV2 NA NA TRBJ2-1
CSVEAPRSSYNEQFF TGCAGCGTTGAGGCCCCTCGGAGCTCCTACAATGAGCAGTTCTTC TRBV29-1 NA NA TRBJ2-1
CASSYPGAEAFF TGTGCCAGCAGTTATCCGGGGGCTGAAGCTTTCTTT TRBV6-5 NA NA TRBJ1-1
CASSLAFTDTQYF TGTGCCAGCAGCTTGGCTTTCACAGATACGCAGTATTTT TRBV5-8 NA NA TRBJ2-3
CASSTRDRKNIQYF TGTGCCAGCTCAACCCGGGACAGGAAAAACATTCAGTACTTC TRBV18 NA TRBD1 TRBJ2-4
CASSLGQGGLDGYTF TGTGCCAGCAGTTTAGGGCAGGGGGGACTTGATGGCTACACCTTC TRBV28 NA TRBD1 TRBJ1-2
CASSQGGGNEQFF TGTGCCAGCAGCCAAGGAGGAGGCAATGAGCAGTTCTTC TRBV14 NA NA TRBJ2-1
CASSEARMKETQYF TGTGCCAGCAGTGAGGCCAGGATGAAAGAGACCCAGTACTTC TRBV27 once NA TRBJ2-5